Below, one TCR beta chain is given with its context. Its antigen remains unidentified. The sample originates from a study of chemoradiotherapy in HPV16-positive cancers. This CDR3 is built from 15 residues. V lost 1 base and J lost 6, with 13 bases in between. Germline-derived CDR1 and CDR2 are LNHNV and YYDKDF (reference sequence). Study-wide findings and caveats: HPV-specific T cells were functionally defined from only a couple of HPV16-positive patients.

TCRdb's table, derived via immunoSEQ multiplex PCR, lists solely in-frame clones and lacks some. This sample has tens of thousands of clones; roughly 90% occur once, and the top ten carry roughly 3%. The receptor's source is a human donor with HPV-associated anogenital cancer. The sample here was blood, taken from a patient who underwent chemoradiotherapy. The chain couples TRBV15 to TRBJ2-1; D may be TRBD1 or TRBD2 (6 bases each). CDR3 nucleotide sequence: TGTGCCACCAGCAGAGGTGGGGGGCGATTCAATGAGCAGTTCTTC. Translated, it gives CATSRGGGRFNEQFF. Complete variable domain (other parts from reference TRBV15 and TRBJ2-1): DAMVIQNPRYQVTQFGKPVTLSCSQTLNHNVMYWYQQKSSQAPKLLFHYYDKDFNNEADTPDNFQSRRPNTSFCFLDIRSPGLGDTAMYLCATSRGGGRFNEQFFGPGTRLTVL.